Included here is one TCR beta chain sequence, with context. This clone turned up a few times. This clone's antigen is unknown. No base quality values were provided; no much bigger clone lies one nucleotide off. TCRbeta CDR3 regions were amplified from genomic DNA using the immunoSEQ Assay, a bias-controlled multiplex PCR. The paper's processing steps were these. Within the assay, amplification of reference gene primers was used to estimate how many nucleated cells each sample contained. To quantify the absolute abundance of each unique TCRbeta CDR3 rearrangement, sequence reads were collapsed and filtered. For each sample, productive Simpson clonality was calculated by taking the square root of Simpson's diversity index across productive rearrangements. The source is immuneACCESS, and TCRdb retained only in-frame sequences with V and J called. Part of the clones is not carried over; for the studies checked, unresolved V genes explain less than half of this, and the remainder is unexplained. For V, J and clone size, that table is used; D and trimming come from the DNA. The sample profile shows about 440,000 clones; 90% of them were found once. The leading ten clones occupy 0.55% to 0.75% of the sample.

Participants in the prospective study were enrolled through a virtual design, were aged roughly 18 to 100 years, and lived in 24 United States geographic areas. Cohort assignment in the prospective study relied on participant-reported clinical history from a screening survey and a study questionnaire. ImmuneRACE Cohort 3 recovered participants were defined by two consecutive negative NP/OP PCR tests, healthcare professional clearance, or symptom resolution. In the prospective study, mobile phlebotomists collected whole blood, serum and a nasopharyngeal or oropharyngeal swab from each participant. Participants in the prospective study had the option to provide additional blood draws and questionnaires over a roughly 2-month period. Before DNA extraction, prospective study blood samples were shipped either frozen or at room temperature. The sample is drawn from a study of blood T cell repertoires in COVID-19 (dated by TCRdb to about 2020). Regarding the research as a whole: The collaborator samples originated in the United States, Italy and Spain and spanned the acute and convalescent phases of COVID-19. The material from the prospective study consisted of cDNA or gDNA derived from T cells, B-cell-depleted T cells, or PBMCs. Subjects who had been exposed to COVID-19, were actively infected with it, or had recovered from it provided the deeply sampled blood TCRbeta repertoires that made up the dataset. The repertoires were released in a freely available public database meant as a resource for research on the immune response to SARS-CoV-2. Samples were obtained from the ongoing ImmuneRACE study (first 160 participants) and from roughly 1,300 subjects provided by 6 global collaborators. Sample metadata almost always included a de-identified subject ID, COVID-19 status, age in years and sex. Where available, HLA class I and class II types were taken from metadata supplied by the sample provider and were not determined by assay-based typing. Broader findings and caveats from the paper: Clinical and demographic metadata were provided uncurated, with the amount varying by source and participant.

The V end gives up 3 bases and the J end 8 bases, leaving 9 bases in the junction not matched to a gene. CDR1 and CDR2 were assigned from the germline V gene as MGHRA and YSYEKL. Inclusive of the bounding cysteine and phenylalanine, the CDR3 is 16 residues long. Just the 48-base CDR3 DNA is kept, in frame starting at base 1. The clonotype comes from a man aged 18 to 30 who had recovered from COVID-19. Sequencing was performed on PBMCs or T cells enriched from blood (not recorded which). The chain couples TRBV4-1 to TRBJ1-6, and TRBD1 matches 8 of the central bases. Here the CDR3 is given as CASSQSGGVLYSPLHF. The sequenced DNA is TGCGCCAGCAGCCAGTCAGGGGGCGTCCTCTATTCACCCCTCCACTTT.